This T cell receptor beta chain came from a study of blood T cell repertoires in COVID-19. Overall study: Samples of COVID-19 (acute and convalescent) were obtained from the United States, Italy and Spain. In each case, the material was cDNA or gDNA derived from T cells, B-cell-depleted T cells, or PBMCs.

This CDR3 has 16 residues. Germline CDR1 and CDR2: SGHDT and YYEEEE. The V gene lost 0 bases and the J gene lost 3 bases, with 13 bases spanning the gap. How the authors handled the data: Amplification of reference gene primers provided the estimated nucleated cell counts. Sequencing used immunoSEQ multiplex PCR; TCRdb keeps in-frame clones, though not all of them. V, J and clone size were drawn from that table, and D and trimming were deduced from the DNA. The sample records tens of thousands of clones, approximately 88% being singletons. The clonotype originates from a woman aged 70-85 years with acute or convalescent COVID-19. The rearrangement joins TRBV5-6 to TRBJ1-5; D ambiguous. The sequenced sample consisted of peripheral blood. CDR3 sequence reads: CASSLGPALYNQPQHF. CDR3 DNA sequence: TGTGCCAGCAGCTTGGGGCCCGCCTTATACAATCAGCCCCAGCATTTT.